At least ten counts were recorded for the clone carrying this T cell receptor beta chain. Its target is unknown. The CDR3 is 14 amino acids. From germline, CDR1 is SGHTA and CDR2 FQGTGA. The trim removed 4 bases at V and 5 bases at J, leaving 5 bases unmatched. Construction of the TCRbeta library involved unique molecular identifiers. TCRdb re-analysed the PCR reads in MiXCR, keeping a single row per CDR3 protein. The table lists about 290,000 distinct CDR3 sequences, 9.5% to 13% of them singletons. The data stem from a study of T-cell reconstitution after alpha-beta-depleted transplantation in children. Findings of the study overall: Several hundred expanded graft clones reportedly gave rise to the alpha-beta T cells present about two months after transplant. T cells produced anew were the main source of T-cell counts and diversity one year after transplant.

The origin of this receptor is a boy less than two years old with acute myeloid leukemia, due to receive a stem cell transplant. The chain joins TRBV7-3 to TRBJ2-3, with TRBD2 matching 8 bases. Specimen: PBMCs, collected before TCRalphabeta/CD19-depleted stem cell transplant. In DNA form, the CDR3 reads TGTGCCAGCAGCTACGGGGGGGCCGAAGATACGCAGTATTTT. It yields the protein CASSYGGAEDTQYF. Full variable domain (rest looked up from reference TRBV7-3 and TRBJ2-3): GAGVSQTPSNKVTEKGKYVELRCDPISGHTALYWYRQSLGQGPEFLIYFQGTGAADDSGLPNDRFFAVRPEGSVSTLKIQRTERGDSAVYLCASSYGGAEDTQYFGPGTRLTVL.